The clone carrying this T cell receptor (beta chain) was picked up a small number of times. Authors' data handling: The authors estimated nucleated cell counts from reference gene primer amplification. Sequencing was performed with immunoSEQ multiplex PCR; in TCRdb, only in-frame clones are kept and a portion is missing. V and J calls and clone size follow that table, whereas D and trimming were derived from the DNA. The sample holds 250,000 to 300,000 clones, 80% to 85% seen once. This sample was taken from a study of blood T cell repertoires in COVID-19. Study details: Acute and convalescent COVID-19 samples came from the United States, Italy and Spain. From T cells, B-cell-depleted T cells, or PBMCs came the material, which was cDNA or gDNA.

Cohorts were based on clinical histories the participants reported. This CDR3 has 14 amino acids. The V end was cut by 7 bases, the J end by 8 bases, with 20 bases between. Germline loops: CDR1 LNHNV, CDR2 YYDKDF (reference sequence). Sequencing used PBMCs or T cells enriched from blood (not recorded which). The rearrangement joins TRBV15 to TRBJ1-2; D perhaps matches TRBD1 (5 bases). The TCR was taken from a man aged 35 to 55 who had been exposed to COVID-19. The CDR3 sequence: CATNSDRRGEGYTF. The CDR3 DNA reads TGTGCCACCAACTCGGACCGTCGGGGGGAAGGCTACACCTTC.